The 27 T cell receptor beta chains presented below share a single source sample, sequenced in a study of shared T cell receptors in the human thymus. Libraries were prepared by immunoSEQ multiplex PCR; TCRdb keeps only in-frame clonotypes and omits some of them. The table has under 850,000 clones, roughly 90% seen once. These sequences were also reported in another study, on human thymus T cells.

Specimen: thymocytes. These receptors originate from a boy in the first two years of life with a congenital heart defect.

The gene calls are TRBV19 and TRBJ2-2; TRBD2 matches 10 bases. CDR1 is LNHDA and CDR2 is SQIVND in the germline V gene (reference sequence). The V gene end was trimmed by 9 bases and the J gene end by 6 bases; junction bases not matched to a gene: 19. CDR3 size: 18 residues. The CDR3 bases are TGTGCCAGCCAGGCCAGGCTAGGGAGCGGGAGGGTAGCCGGGGAGCTGTTTTTT. This codes for CASQARLGSGRVAGELFF.

The chain joins TRBV4-3 to TRBJ2-5, with D possibly TRBD2 on 8 matching bases. V was pared by 4 bases and J by 5 bases, with 17 bases between. The CDR3 totals 15 residues. The germline CDR1 and CDR2 sequences are LGHNA and YSLEER. The DNA of the CDR3 is TGCGCCAGCAGCCCGGGGGGGACAGAGGACGAGACCCAGTACTTC. Amino acids: CASSPGGTEDETQYF.

This clone was recorded only once. The V call is TRBV5-4, the J call TRBJ2-1; TRBD2 aligns across 13 bases. V trimming: 4 bases; J trimming: 3 bases; junction bases outside the gene matches: 13. The CDR3 consists of 19 residues. Germline lookup yields CDR1 SGHNT and CDR2 YYREEE (reference sequence). CDR3 coding DNA: TGTGCCAGCAGCCAACTAGCGGGAGGGCCCCTAGGAAGCTACAATGAGCAGTTCTTC. This gives the protein CASSQLAGGPLGSYNEQFF.

The CDR3 DNA reads as TGTGCCAGCACCTTATCCCGGTCTAGCGGGGACAATGAGCAGTTCTTC. Protein sequence: CASTLSRSSGDNEQFF. The chain combines TRBV9 with TRBJ2-1, with 9 bases lining up with TRBD2. Trimming took 6 bases from V and 5 from J; bases not matched to a gene: 12. The length of the CDR3 is 16 residues. The V gene's germline CDR1 is SGDLS and CDR2 YYNGEE. The variable domain in full, completed from reference TRBV9 and TRBJ2-1, reads DSGVTQTPKHLITATGQRVTLRCSPRSGDLSVYWYQQSLDQGLQFLIQYYNGEERAKGNILERFSAQQFPDLHSELNLSSLELGDSALYFCASTLSRSSGDNEQFFGPGTRLTVL.

This chain links TRBV6-5 with TRBJ2-7; D gene uncertain. Trimming took off 6 bases at V and 7 bases at J, with 10 bases between the two ends. The germline gives CDR1 MNHEY, CDR2 SVGAGI. The CDR3 totals 11 residues. The DNA of the CDR3 is TGTGCCAGCAGCACCCACCGGGAGCAGTACTTC. Its protein is CASSTHREQYF.

The genes are TRBV27 and TRBJ1-4; perhaps TRBD1 as D (5 bases). Germline assignment: CDR1 MNHEY and CDR2 SMNVEV (reference sequence). The V end was cut by 3 bases, the J end by 1 base, with 9 bases between. The CDR3 sequence is 15 residues long. The CDR3 DNA follows: TGTGCCAGCAGTTTGATAGGGGAAACTAATGAAAAACTGTTTTTT. This encodes CASSLIGETNEKLFF.

The chain links TRBV2 to TRBJ2-1; 16 bases agree with TRBD2. CDR1 is SNHLY, CDR2 FYNNEI, per germline. This CDR3 spans 22 amino acids. Trimming removed 4 bases from V and 0 bases from J; junction bases left unmatched: 15. The CDR3 spells CASSGMGLAGGPPQGSYNEQFF. In DNA form, the CDR3 reads TGTGCCAGCAGTGGAATGGGACTAGCGGGAGGGCCCCCGCAGGGCTCCTACAATGAGCAGTTCTTC.

The rearrangement links TRBV30 to TRBJ2-7; D gene uncertain. The CDR3 runs to 14 residues. Germline CDR1 and CDR2: GTSNPN and SVGIG (reference sequence). V lost 0 bases and J 0 bases, leaving 9 bases between the germline ends. DNA of the CDR3: TGTGCCTGGAGTGTGGGCCTGAGCTCCTACGAGCAGTACTTC. As protein: CAWSVGLSSYEQYF.

With regard to this clone: One end of the junction fails to match germline, which may point to a read error. The genes are TRBV4-3 and TRBJ2-4, with TRBD1 identical over 12 bases. The CDR3 consists of 20 residues. Germline CDR1 LGHNA, CDR2 YSLEER. DNA of the CDR3: TGCGCCAGCAGCCAGTACCGGGACAGGGGGCGTCCCAAGGCCAAAAGCATTCAGTACTTC. Encoded protein: CASSQYRDRGRPKAKSIQYF.

V gene TRBV5-6 combines with J gene TRBJ1-6; 7 bases agree with TRBD1. The V gene's germline CDR1 is SGHDT and CDR2 YYEEEE. The CDR3 consists of 14 residues. V was clipped by 6 bases and J by 8 bases; unmatched bases: 8. CDR3 bases: TGTGCCAGCACCCAGAATACAGGGGATTCACCCCTCCACTTT. Translated: CASTQNTGDSPLHF.

The CDR3 DNA sequence: TGTGCCTGGAGTGTACCCGGTCGGGAGACCCAGTACTTC. Amino acid sequence: CAWSVPGRETQYF. The chain links TRBV30 to TRBJ2-5, with D uncertain. The CDR3 sequence is 13 residues long. Germline-derived CDR1 and CDR2 are GTSNPN and SVGIG (reference sequence). V was cut by 0 bases and J by 5 bases, with 10 bases left in between. Combining the CDR3 with reference TRBV30 and TRBJ2-5 gives the whole variable domain SQTIHQWPATLVQPVGSPLSLECTVEGTSNPNLYWYRQAAGRGLQLLFYSVGIGQISSEVPQNLSASRPQDRQFILSSKKLLLSDSGFYLCAWSVPGRETQYFGPGTRLLVL.

The genes are TRBV9 and TRBJ1-3; D is perhaps TRBD1 (5 bases). Trimming removed 1 base from V and 1 base from J, with 9 bases in between. CDR1 and CDR2 (germline): SGDLS, YYNGEE. The CDR3 loop spans 15 amino acids. The CDR3 sequence: CASSVQGSSGNTIYF. CDR3 in DNA: TGTGCCAGCAGCGTACAGGGCTCATCTGGAAACACCATATATTTT.

The V call is TRBV6-5, the J call TRBJ2-2; D possibly corresponds to TRBD1 (6 bases). V lost 7 bases and J 4 bases, leaving 10 bases between the germline ends. This CDR3 is 13 amino acids long. Germline V gene lookup returns CDR1 MNHEY and CDR2 SVGAGI. The CDR3 region has the DNA TGTGCCAGCATTAACAGGGTCACCGGGGAGCTGTTTTTT. Amino acids: CASINRVTGELFF.

The chain uses TRBV30 and TRBJ2-1; D not resolved. Trimming left V 3 bases short and J 6 bases short, with 9 bases between. This CDR3 spans 12 amino acids. Germline lookup yields CDR1 GTSNPN and CDR2 SVGIG (reference sequence). The CDR3 nucleotides are TGTGCCTGGAGCTTAGCTCCCAATGAGCAGTTCTTC. This translates into CAWSLAPNEQFF. The full variable domain, rest sourced from reference TRBV30 and TRBJ2-1, is SQTIHQWPATLVQPVGSPLSLECTVEGTSNPNLYWYRQAAGRGLQLLFYSVGIGQISSEVPQNLSASRPQDRQFILSSKKLLLSDSGFYLCAWSLAPNEQFFGPGTRLTVL.

V gene TRBV4-3 combines with J gene TRBJ2-3, with TRBD2 matching over 12 bases. The CDR3 has 16 amino acids. CDR1 and CDR2 from the germline V gene are LGHNA and YSLEER. After removal of 4 bases from V and 6 bases from J, the junction contained 8 bases not matched to a gene. The CDR3 sequence: CASSPTLAGGRDTQYF. CDR3 nucleotides: TGCGCCAGCAGCCCGACACTAGCGGGAGGCCGGGATACGCAGTATTTT.

The chain is built from TRBV11-2 and TRBJ1-1; 7 bases map to TRBD1. CDR3 length: 16 amino acids. J gave up 3 bases and V 5 bases, and 12 bases lay outside the gene matches. CDR1 is SGHAT, CDR2 FQNNGV, per germline. CDR3 in DNA: TGTGCCAGCAGCCCTCCAGGGGGAAGTAGGGACACTGAAGCTTTCTTT. Amino acids: CASSPPGGSRDTEAFF.

The chain combines TRBV6-5 with TRBJ2-4, with 7 bases fitting TRBD1. Trimming at V came to 7 bases and at J to 7 bases, leaving 10 bases not matched to a gene. This CDR3 has 14 amino acids. Germline V CDR1 and CDR2: MNHEY, SVGAGI. CDR3 coding DNA: TGTGCCAGCACAAAGGACAGGAGATCGAACATTCAGTACTTC. Protein: CASTKDRRSNIQYF.

The chain couples TRBV19 to TRBJ2-2, with TRBD2 matching 14 bases. This CDR3 spans 18 amino acids. Germline V CDR1 and CDR2: LNHDA, SQIVND (reference sequence). Trimming took 5 bases from V and 5 from J; bases not matched to a gene: 10. The CDR3 DNA is TGTGCCAGTAGTTCCCCGGGACTAGCGGGAGTAGGAACCGGGGAGCTGTTTTTT. Translated: CASSSPGLAGVGTGELFF. Variable domain in full (rest from reference TRBV19 and TRBJ2-2): DGGITQSPKYLFRKEGQNVTLSCEQNLNHDAMYWYRQDPGQGLRLIYYSQIVNDFQKGDIAEGYSVSREKKESFPLTVTSAQKNPTAFYLCASSSPGLAGVGTGELFFGEGSRLTVL.

The J gene is TRBJ2-1, the V gene TRBV12-5; D is ambiguous. This CDR3 is built from 16 residues. Deletions cut 1 base from V and 0 bases from J, with 10 bases between. Germline assignment: CDR1 LGHNT and CDR2 FRNRAP. The CDR3 DNA follows: TGTGCTAGTGGTTTGGCCGACATTAGCTCCTACAATGAGCAGTTCTTC. It encodes CASGLADISSYNEQFF. The full variable domain, rest sourced from reference TRBV12-5 and TRBJ2-1, is DARVTQTPRHKVTEMGQEVTMRCQPILGHNTVFWYRQTMMQGLELLAYFRNRAPLDDSGMPKDRFSAEMPDATLATLKIQPSEPRDSAVYFCASGLADISSYNEQFFGPGTRLTVL.

The CDR3 here is CASSLGQAVYGYTF. The CDR3, as DNA: TGTGCCAGCAGTTTGGGGCAGGCTGTTTATGGCTACACCTTC. The V gene is TRBV28, the J gene TRBJ1-2; D might be TRBD1 (5 bases). Germline values: CDR1 MDHEN, CDR2 SYDVKM. V was cut by 3 bases and J by 5 bases, with 13 bases left in between. The CDR3 is 14 residues long.

The rearrangement uses TRBV5-6 and TRBJ2-7; 7 bases fit TRBD2. Germline V lookup: CDR1 SGHDT, CDR2 YYEEEE. V trimming: 4 bases; J trimming: 5 bases; junction bases outside the gene matches: 15. This CDR3 has 16 amino acids. In nucleotides, the CDR3 is TGTGCCAGCAGCCCGAAGCCTCACCCCGCGGGGGACGAGCAGTACTTC. This encodes CASSPKPHPAGDEQYF.

V is TRBV5-1 and J is TRBJ1-2; no clear D. V was shortened by 0 bases and J by 8 bases, with 11 bases between the two germline ends. The CDR3 loop spans 13 amino acids. Germline CDR1 reads SGHRS; CDR2 reads YFSETQ. The CDR3 spells CASSLAPAEGYTF. The CDR3 nucleotides read TGCGCCAGCAGCTTGGCACCGGCGGAAGGCTACACCTTC.

The chain uses TRBV4-3 and TRBJ2-3; the D gene is possibly TRBD2 (5 bases). V was trimmed by 0 bases and J by 5 bases, leaving 18 bases between them. This CDR3 spans 17 amino acids. CDR1 LGHNA and CDR2 YSLEER come from the germline V gene. The CDR3, as DNA: TGCGCCAGCAGCCAAGAATTCGCACTAGGATCGGGAGATACGCAGTATTTT. It translates to CASSQEFALGSGDTQYF.

V usage is TRBV28 and J usage is TRBJ2-2, with TRBD1 matching 8 bases. Germline CDR1 reads MDHEN; CDR2 reads SYDVKM. J gave up 2 bases and V 2 bases, and 4 bases lay outside the gene matches. CDR3 length equals 16 residues. CDR3 nucleotides: TGTGCCAGCAGTTTAACGGACAGGGTCAACACCGGGGAGCTGTTTTTT. Encoded protein: CASSLTDRVNTGELFF.

This chain uses TRBV2 with TRBJ2-1; tentative D call: TRBD1 (6 bases). CDR1 is SNHLY and CDR2 is FYNNEI in the germline V gene. Deletions cut 6 bases from V and 6 bases from J, with 18 bases between. The CDR3 is 15 residues long. The CDR3 region has the DNA TGTGCCAGCAGCGTCGGACAGTCCCTTTCCAATGAGCAGTTCTTC. As protein: CASSVGQSLSNEQFF.

The V and J genes are TRBV2 and TRBJ1-6; D not resolved. Trimming pared 6 bases from V and 8 bases from J, leaving 17 bases between. Germline CDR1 SNHLY, CDR2 FYNNEI. The CDR3 has 15 residues. The chain's CDR3 is CASSRRGSADSPLHF. CDR3 DNA: TGTGCCAGCAGCCGTCGAGGTTCCGCCGATTCACCCCTCCACTTT.

This clone was seen just once. This chain's CDR3 is CASRQPIQETQYF. CDR3 sequence (DNA): TGTGCCAGCAGACAGCCTATCCAAGAGACCCAGTACTTC. The V call is TRBV2, the J call TRBJ2-5, with D unclear. Between the trimmed V and J ends, which lost 6 bases and 1 base, there was a span of 9 bases. CDR1 SNHLY and CDR2 FYNNEI come from the germline V gene. CDR3 size: 13 residues. Complete variable domain (other parts from reference TRBV2 and TRBJ2-5): EPEVTQTPSHQVTQMGQEVILRCVPISNHLYFYWYRQILGQKVEFLVSFYNNEISEKSEIFDDQFSVERPDGSNFTLKIRSTKLEDSAMYFCASRQPIQETQYFGPGTRLLVL.